One and the same sample provided the 22 T cell receptor beta chains below, sequenced in a study of shared clonotypes between healthy human individuals. Produced via immunoSEQ multiplex PCR; TCRdb's table is partial and in-frame only. Here the sample spans approximately 2.3 million clones, roughly 93% being singletons. The sequenced material came from naive CD4+ T cells from PBMCs. Described subset: CD45RA+ positively selected. Receptor source: a man aged 18 to 30 in good health. Some clones in this sample may be carry-over from other donors' samples.

V gene TRBV2 combines with J gene TRBJ1-2; D ambiguous. V lost 3 bases to trimming and J lost 8 bases, with 13 bases between them. In germline, CDR1 is SNHLY, CDR2 FYNNEI. CDR3 length: 13 residues. CDR3 sequence: CASSEEGAVGYTF. The CDR3 region has the DNA TGTGCCAGCAGTGAGGAAGGCGCAGTAGGCTACACCTTC.

The chain has TRBV7-3 and TRBJ2-5; the D gene is possibly TRBD2 (7 bases). In germline, CDR1 is SGHTA, CDR2 FQGTGA. The CDR3 length is 13 residues. With 8 bases removed from V and 4 bases from J, the gap between germline ends came to 14 bases. CDR3 nucleotide sequence: TGTGCCAGCGGGGGGGGCCCCGGAGAGACCCAGTACTTC. Residues: CASGGGPGETQYF.

The chain links TRBV4-1 to TRBJ2-7, with 9 bases matching TRBD2. This CDR3 region has 16 residues. After removal of 4 bases from V and 1 base from J, the junction contained 8 bases not matched to a gene. Germline V lookup: CDR1 MGHRA, CDR2 YSYEKL. In DNA form, the CDR3 reads TGCGCCAGCAGCCGGGGGGGCGGGAGGGCATCCTACGAGCAGTACTTC. Translating gives CASSRGGGRASYEQYF.

DNA of the CDR3: TGTGCCTGGGGCGGGGATCGGGAGGCGGTTAATGAGCAGTTCTTC. Protein: CAWGGDREAVNEQFF. The chain uses TRBV30 and TRBJ2-1, with 7 bases fitting TRBD2. J gave up 7 bases and V 5 bases, and 14 bases lay outside the gene matches. The CDR3 runs to 15 residues. The germline V gene encodes CDR1 GTSNPN and CDR2 SVGIG (reference sequence).

As for this clone: Other DNA sequences of this sample code for an identical CDR3. The V gene is TRBV28, the J gene TRBJ2-7; the D gene is possibly TRBD2 (5 bases). Germline V gene sequence: CDR1 MDHEN, CDR2 SYDVKM. This CDR3 is built from 13 residues. V was shortened by 2 bases and J by 0 bases, with 5 bases between the two germline ends. CDR3 region: CASSLGGSYEQYF. The CDR3 nucleotides read TGTGCCAGCAGTTTAGGAGGCTCCTACGAGCAGTACTTC.

V gene TRBV28 combines with J gene TRBJ2-4; 7 nucleotides line up with TRBD2. CDR1 MDHEN and CDR2 SYDVKM come from the germline V gene. The junction had 10 bases not matched to a gene; V was cut back by 6 bases and J by 8 bases. The CDR3 is made up of 14 amino acids. CDR3 protein: CASSPFGGRDIQYF. In DNA, the CDR3 is TGTGCCAGCAGCCCATTTGGGGGGAGGGACATTCAGTACTTC.

The chain recombines TRBV6-1 with TRBJ1-3; the match to TRBD1 covers 7 bases. Germline-derived CDR1 and CDR2 are MNHNS and SASEGT. The CDR3 loop spans 15 amino acids. V dropped 5 bases and J dropped 7; count of bases not matched to a gene: 11. The CDR3 reads CASSIDRARMNTIYF. CDR3 coding DNA: TGTGCCAGCAGTATAGACAGGGCAAGAATGAACACCATATATTTT.

Worth noting for this clone: The sample holds other DNA sequences that translate to the same CDR3. The chain has TRBV5-1 and TRBJ2-1; D is undetermined. This CDR3 is built from 15 residues. Germline values: CDR1 SGHRS, CDR2 YFSETQ. V shed 0 bases and J shed 0 bases, with 7 bases lying between them. The CDR3 DNA follows: TGCGCCAGCAGCTTGGGAAGCAGCTCCTACAATGAGCAGTTCTTC. This codes for CASSLGSSSYNEQFF.

This clone has only one observation. This chain links TRBV19 with TRBJ1-2, with 8 bases identical to TRBD1. V lost 6 bases, J lost 7 bases, and 7 bases stayed unmatched. Germline V lookup: CDR1 LNHDA, CDR2 SQIVND (reference sequence). The CDR3 covers 13 residues. The CDR3: CASSPYRGSGYTF. In DNA form, the CDR3 reads TGTGCCAGTAGCCCTTACAGGGGGAGTGGCTACACCTTC.

A remark on this clone: At the DNA level, this CDR3 is encoded by other sequences in the same sample as well. The rearrangement uses TRBV2 and TRBJ2-2, with 8 nucleotides matching TRBD1. The length of the CDR3 is 14 residues. Losses at the gene ends were 4 bases for V and 4 bases for J; bases not matched to a gene: 2. In germline, CDR1 is SNHLY, CDR2 FYNNEI. CDR3 loop: CASSVQGATGELFF. CDR3 nucleotides: TGTGCCAGCAGTGTCCAGGGGGCCACCGGGGAGCTGTTTTTT.

The genes are TRBV2 and TRBJ2-7; 7 bases align to TRBD1. J gave up 0 bases and V 0 bases, and 5 bases lay outside the gene matches. Germline V gene data show CDR1 as SNHLY and CDR2 as FYNNEI. This CDR3 contains 16 residues. CDR3 in amino acids: CASSEARDSLSYEQYF. DNA for the CDR3: TGTGCCAGCAGTGAAGCCCGGGACAGCCTCTCCTACGAGCAGTACTTC. The whole variable domain, remainder taken from reference TRBV2 and TRBJ2-7, is EPEVTQTPSHQVTQMGQEVILRCVPISNHLYFYWYRQILGQKVEFLVSFYNNEISEKSEIFDDQFSVERPDGSNFTLKIRSTKLEDSAMYFCASSEARDSLSYEQYFGPGTRLTVT.

The chain links TRBV28 to TRBJ2-2; 7 bases line up with TRBD1. CDR1 is MDHEN, CDR2 SYDVKM, per germline. The trim removed 3 bases at V and 2 bases at J, leaving 9 bases unmatched. The CDR3 loop spans 17 amino acids. CDR3 in amino acids: CASSFVSGGANTGELFF. CDR3 sequence (DNA): TGTGCCAGCAGTTTTGTTTCAGGGGGTGCCAACACCGGGGAGCTGTTTTTT. The whole variable domain, remainder taken from reference TRBV28 and TRBJ2-2, is DVKVTQSSRYLVKRTGEKVFLECVQDMDHENMFWYRQDPGLGLRLIYFSYDVKMKEKGDIPEGYSVSREKKERFSLILESASTNQTSMYLCASSFVSGGANTGELFFGEGSRLTVL.

The rearrangement joins TRBV27 to TRBJ2-7; the D is unclear. The CDR3 runs to 15 residues. Between the trimmed V and J ends, which lost 2 bases and 5 bases, there was a span of 16 bases. The V gene's germline CDR1 is MNHEY and CDR2 SMNVEV (reference sequence). In DNA, the CDR3 is TGTGCCAGCAGTTTAACTCGTTTGCTTCCGGACGAGCAGTACTTC. Translating gives CASSLTRLLPDEQYF.

This clone has only a few counts. The chain links TRBV7-9 to TRBJ2-1; the match to TRBD2 covers 10 bases. The CDR3 is made up of 16 amino acids. CDR1 is SEHNR, CDR2 FQNEAQ, per germline (reference sequence). V lost 3 bases and J lost 0; bases outside the gene matches: 2. CDR3 coding DNA: TGTGCCAGCAGCTTTAGCGGGAGGAGCTCCTACAATGAGCAGTTCTTC. Encoded protein: CASSFSGRSSYNEQFF.

This clone was recorded once. The chain carries TRBV30 and TRBJ2-5; TRBD1 aligns across 10 bases. The junction had 5 bases not matched to a gene; V was cut back by 3 bases and J by 4 bases. Germline V gene lookup returns CDR1 GTSNPN and CDR2 SVGIG (reference sequence). This CDR3 is built from 14 residues. CDR3 nucleotides: TGTGCCTGGAGGCCGGGACAGGGGCGAGAGACCCAGTACTTC. Its protein is CAWRPGQGRETQYF.

CDR3 residues: CASAPRLGGTQYF. CDR3 coding DNA: TGTGCTAGTGCCCCCCGCTTGGGGGGTACGCAGTACTTC. This chain joins TRBV12-5 and TRBJ2-7; possibly TRBD2 for D (6 bases). The CDR3 extends over 13 amino acids. Germline-derived CDR1 and CDR2 are LGHNT and FRNRAP. V was cut by 7 bases and J by 9 bases, with 19 bases left in between.

In DNA form, the CDR3 reads TGTGCCAGCAGTGAGATGGAGTTGGTTCAGTACTTC. Amino acids: CASSEMELVQYF. The V call is TRBV6-1, the J call TRBJ2-4, with D uncertain. The CDR3 extends over 12 amino acids. The germline gives CDR1 MNHNS, CDR2 SASEGT. Trimming removed 3 bases at V and 11 bases at J, with 11 bases between.

The genes are TRBV4-1 and TRBJ1-5, with D possibly being TRBD1 (6 bases). The V gene's germline CDR1 is MGHRA and CDR2 YSYEKL. V was cut by 2 bases and J by 3 bases, with 14 bases left in between. The length of the CDR3 is 16 residues. CDR3 nucleotides: TGCGCCAGCAGCCAAAACAGGGATGAAATCAATCAGCCCCAGCATTTT. Encoded protein: CASSQNRDEINQPQHF.

The table lists this clone with a count of one. The chain combines TRBV7-2 with TRBJ1-1; D is undetermined. There are 15 residues in the CDR3. V lost 1 base and J lost 3, with 12 bases in between. The germline V gene encodes CDR1 SGHTA and CDR2 FQGNSA. In DNA form, the CDR3 reads TGTGCCAGCAGCTTAGGGGGAGGGAGGGACACTGAAGCTTTCTTT. Protein: CASSLGGGRDTEAFF.

The CDR3 spells CSVEAQGNTEAFF. Written as DNA, the CDR3 is TGCAGCGTTGAAGCCCAAGGGAACACTGAAGCTTTCTTT. The chain links TRBV29-1 to TRBJ1-1; D unresolved. CDR3 size: 13 residues. CDR1 and CDR2 from the germline V gene are SQVTM and ANQGSEA. Deletions cut 1 base from V and 1 base from J, with 7 bases between.

The chain recombines TRBV27 with TRBJ1-4; no clear D. The germline V and J ends were trimmed by 5 bases and 7 bases, with 20 bases remaining between them. The germline CDR1 and CDR2 sequences are MNHEY and SMNVEV (reference sequence). The CDR3 loop spans 16 amino acids. In nucleotides, the CDR3 is TGTGCCAGCAGTCCTCGGGAGGACGGTAAGTTTGAAAAACTGTTTTTT. This sequence encodes CASSPREDGKFEKLFF.

The V and J genes are TRBV23-1 and TRBJ2-3, with D possibly TRBD1 on 5 matching bases. TRBV23-1 is an ORF; its function is uncertain. V lost 0 bases to trimming and J lost 2 bases, with 9 bases between them. The length of the CDR3 is 15 residues. CDR3 DNA: TGCGCCAGCAGTCAATCCCCCAGGGACACAGATACGCAGTATTTT. It codes for CASSQSPRDTDTQYF.